This T cell receptor beta chain originates from a study of cytomegalovirus exposure and HLA in healthy donors. Study at large: The 120 or so validation repertoires used the same platform as the approximately 670 first-cohort repertoires, a later analysis reported.

The validation cohort, a group of over a hundred subjects, included the donors and was separate from the roughly 670-subject first cohort. Findings of the study overall: It was approximately 150 TCR beta chains that were listed as cytomegalovirus-associated.

Notes on this clone: Its target is not known.

The protocol was immunoSEQ multiplex PCR, while the TCRdb copy is restricted to in-frame clones and leaves out a portion. The sample has around 250,000 clones, nearly 90% seen once. The source material was PBMCs. The receptor's source is a woman aged 18-29 years in good health and CMV-seronegative.

CDR3 amino acids: CASSTRTGTNTEAFF. The CDR3 coding sequence is TGTGCCAGCAGCACCCGGACAGGGACGAACACTGAAGCTTTCTTT. The chain is built from TRBV7-2 and TRBJ1-1, with 8 bases matching TRBD1. Germline CDR1 reads SGHTA; CDR2 reads FQGNSA. Trimming removed 5 bases from V and 1 base from J; junction bases left unmatched: 6. The CDR3 has 15 residues. Drawing the rest from reference TRBV7-2 and TRBJ1-1, the complete variable domain is GAGVSQSPSNKVTEKGKDVELRCDPISGHTALYWYRQSLGQGLEFLIYFQGNSAPDKSGLPSDRFSAERTGGSVSTLTIQRTQQEDSAVYLCASSTRTGTNTEAFFGQGTRLTVV.